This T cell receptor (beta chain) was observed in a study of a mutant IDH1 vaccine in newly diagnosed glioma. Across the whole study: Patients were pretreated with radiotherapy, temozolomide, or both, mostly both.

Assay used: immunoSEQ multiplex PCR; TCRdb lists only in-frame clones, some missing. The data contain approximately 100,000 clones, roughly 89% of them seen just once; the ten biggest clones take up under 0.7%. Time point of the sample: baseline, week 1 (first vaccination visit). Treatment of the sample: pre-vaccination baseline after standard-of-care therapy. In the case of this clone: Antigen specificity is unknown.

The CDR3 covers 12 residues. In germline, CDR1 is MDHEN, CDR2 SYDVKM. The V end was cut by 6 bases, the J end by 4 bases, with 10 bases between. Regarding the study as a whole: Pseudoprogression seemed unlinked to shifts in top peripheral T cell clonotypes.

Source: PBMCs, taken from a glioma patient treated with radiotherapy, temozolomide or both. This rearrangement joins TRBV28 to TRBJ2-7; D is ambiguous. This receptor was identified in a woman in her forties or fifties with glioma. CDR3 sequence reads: CASSGRPYEQYF. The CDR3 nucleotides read TGTGCCAGCAGCGGACGGCCATACGAGCAGTACTTC.